The clone carrying this T cell receptor (beta chain) has a handful of counts. The antigen is unknown. The sequencing template was cDNA reverse transcribed from extracted RNA. Produced via immunoSEQ multiplex PCR; TCRdb's table is partial and in-frame only. Seen here are roughly 220,000 clones, approximately 72% observed once, and the top ten hold about 1.2%. The data originate from a study of CD8+ T cells in alopecia areata. Study-level background: The investigators scored severity in treated patients by the percentage of affected scalp area.

As for treatment: oral pan-JAK inhibitor, 5-10 mg twice daily. Overall study results and limits: In scalp, tofacitinib significantly decreased clonality and expanded CD8+ clones among the top 100. Numerous clones, expanded in lesions, remained in scalp and blood during tofacitinib.

The specimen comprised CD4+ T cells sorted from blood, sampled at approximately week 45, from a patient treated with tofacitinib. The receptor comes from a human donor with alopecia areata.

The CDR3 coding sequence is TGCGCCAGCAGCTTGAGGGACACGAACACTGAAGCTTTCTTT. This encodes CASSLRDTNTEAFF. This chain links TRBV5-1 with TRBJ1-1; D perhaps matches TRBD1 (6 bases). V dropped 1 base and J dropped 1 base, with 8 bases sitting between them. The CDR3 totals 14 residues. Per the germline V gene, CDR1 is SGHRS and CDR2 is YFSETQ.